This T cell receptor beta chain emerged from a study of cytomegalovirus exposure and HLA in healthy donors. This CDR3 spans 15 amino acids. CDR1 and CDR2 (germline): MNHEY, SMNVEV (reference sequence). Trimming removed 5 bases from V and 7 bases from J, with 17 bases in between. As to this clone: Its antigen is unidentified.

Primers: 60 Vbeta forward and 13 Jbeta reverse. TCRdb's copy holds only in-frame clones and misses some; the assay was immunoSEQ multiplex PCR. The table has about 130,000 clones, 83% seen once. Study results and limitations: Productive rates of about 87% or about 30% were seen for most TCR beta V segments in an earlier analysis.

The sample was PBMCs. The clonotype was recovered from a girl aged 2 to 10 in good health and CMV-seronegative. The genes are TRBV27 and TRBJ2-2, with D possibly TRBD2 on 5 matching bases. CDR3 protein: CASSEGNGLFGELFF. Here the CDR3 DNA reads TGTGCCAGCAGTGAGGGTAATGGTTTGTTCGGGGAGCTGTTTTTT.